This T cell receptor (beta chain) came from a study of T cells in Graves' hyperthyroidism and ophthalmopathy. CDR3 length: 15 residues. In germline, CDR1 is SGHTA, CDR2 FQGNSA. Template material for amplifying TCR beta CDR3 regions consisted of RNA transcripts. First-round RT-PCR with HTBI primers amplified the TCR CDR3 region. One entry per CDR3 protein, called by TCRdb with MiXCR from the multiplex PCR reads. The sample lists some 340,000 distinct CDR3 sequences, roughly 13% occurring once. It was uncontrolled infection, other autoimmune disease, pregnancy or lactation that excluded patients. Clinical symptoms, serum thyroxine and TRAb, thyroid ultrasound and orbital computed tomography together formed the diagnostic basis. Cells are PBMCs isolated from around 9.4 ml of fresh blood. Comment on this clonotype: A much bigger clone sits one base away, suggesting this may be a read error.

Sequencing was performed on blood. The chain links TRBV7-2 to TRBJ2-7; D gene uncertain. The J call may be incorrect, as the DNA end agrees better with TRBJ2-1. The TCR sequence derives from a woman aged 40 to 49 with Graves' ophthalmopathy. The CDR3 is CASSLVGKTTYEQFF. In DNA, the CDR3 is TGTGCCAGCAGCTTAGTGGGTAAGACGACCTACGAGCAGTTCTTC.